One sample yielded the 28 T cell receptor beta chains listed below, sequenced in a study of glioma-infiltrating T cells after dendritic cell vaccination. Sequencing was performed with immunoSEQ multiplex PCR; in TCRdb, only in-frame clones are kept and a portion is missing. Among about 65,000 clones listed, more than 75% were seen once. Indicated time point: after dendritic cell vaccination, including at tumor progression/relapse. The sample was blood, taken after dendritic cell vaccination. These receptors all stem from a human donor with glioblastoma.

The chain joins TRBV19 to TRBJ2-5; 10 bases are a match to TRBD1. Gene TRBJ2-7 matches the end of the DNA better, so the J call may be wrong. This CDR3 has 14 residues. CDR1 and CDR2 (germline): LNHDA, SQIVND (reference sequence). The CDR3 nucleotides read TGTGCCAGTAGTACGGGACAGGGGCCCTCCGAGCAGTACTTC. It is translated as CASSTGQGPSEQYF.

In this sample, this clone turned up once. The DNA of the CDR3 is TGTGCCAGCAGTTCATGGGCGACAGGTAATAGCAATCAGCCCCAGCATTTT. As protein: CASSSWATGNSNQPQHF. V gene TRBV27 combines with J gene TRBJ1-5, with a weak D call TRBD1 (6 bases). The length of the CDR3 is 17 residues. Germline lookup yields CDR1 MNHEY and CDR2 SMNVEV (reference sequence). Trimming removed 4 bases from V and 0 bases from J, with 16 bases in between.

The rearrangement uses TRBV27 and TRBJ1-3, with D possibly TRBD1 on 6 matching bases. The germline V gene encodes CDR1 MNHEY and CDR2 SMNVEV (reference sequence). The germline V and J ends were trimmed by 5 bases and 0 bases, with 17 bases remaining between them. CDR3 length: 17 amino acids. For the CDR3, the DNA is TGTGCCAGCAGTGGACGACTCCAGGGGAGCTCTGGAAACACCATATATTTT. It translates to CASSGRLQGSSGNTIYF.

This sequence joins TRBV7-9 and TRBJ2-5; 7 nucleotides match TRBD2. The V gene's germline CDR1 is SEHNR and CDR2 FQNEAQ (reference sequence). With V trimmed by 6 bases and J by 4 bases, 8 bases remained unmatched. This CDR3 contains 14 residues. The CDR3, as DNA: TGTGCCAGCAGGCAAGGACTAGGAGTAGAGACCCAGTACTTC. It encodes CASRQGLGVETQYF.

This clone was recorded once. Here the CDR3 DNA reads TGTGCCAGCAGCGTAGGGGAGGAGGTTTGGTACACAGATACGCAGTATTTT. Amino acid sequence: CASSVGEEVWYTDTQYF. The chain carries TRBV9 and TRBJ2-3; TRBD2 is a possible D gene (6 bases). V lost 0 bases, J lost 2 bases, and 16 bases lay in between. Germline V lookup: CDR1 SGDLS, CDR2 YYNGEE. CDR3 length equals 17 residues.

This CDR3 is CASRNRSTGYNEQFF. In DNA form, the CDR3 reads TGTGCCAGCAGGAACCGGTCGACAGGCTACAATGAGCAGTTCTTC. J is TRBJ2-1 and V is TRBV7-9, with D maybe TRBD1 (6 bases). Trimming shortened V by 6 bases and J by 3 bases, and 15 bases separated the two germline ends. The germline V gene encodes CDR1 SEHNR and CDR2 FQNEAQ (reference sequence). CDR3 length equals 15 residues.

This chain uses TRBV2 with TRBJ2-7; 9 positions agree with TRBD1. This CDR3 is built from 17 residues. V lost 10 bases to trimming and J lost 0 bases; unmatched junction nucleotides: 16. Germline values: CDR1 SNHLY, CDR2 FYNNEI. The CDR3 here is CANYPNMGQGLSYEQYF. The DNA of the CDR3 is TGTGCCAACTACCCGAATATGGGACAGGGCCTCTCCTACGAGCAGTACTTC.

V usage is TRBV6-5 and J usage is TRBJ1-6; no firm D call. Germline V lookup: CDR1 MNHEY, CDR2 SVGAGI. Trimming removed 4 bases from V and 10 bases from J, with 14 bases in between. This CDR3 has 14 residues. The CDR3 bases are TGTGCCAGCAGTTTTTCAGGATTACGGTCACCCCTCCACTTT. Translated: CASSFSGLRSPLHF.

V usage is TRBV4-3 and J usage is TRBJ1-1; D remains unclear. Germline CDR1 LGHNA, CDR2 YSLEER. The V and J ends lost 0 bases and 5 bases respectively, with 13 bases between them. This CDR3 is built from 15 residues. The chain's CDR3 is CASSQDVLPGTEAFF. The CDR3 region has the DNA TGCGCCAGCAGCCAAGATGTGCTCCCCGGGACTGAAGCTTTCTTT.

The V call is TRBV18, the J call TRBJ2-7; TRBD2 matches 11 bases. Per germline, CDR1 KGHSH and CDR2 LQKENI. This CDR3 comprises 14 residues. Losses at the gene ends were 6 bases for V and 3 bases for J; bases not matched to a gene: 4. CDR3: CASSAGTSGYEQYF. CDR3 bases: TGTGCCAGCTCGGCCGGGACTAGCGGCTACGAGCAGTACTTC.

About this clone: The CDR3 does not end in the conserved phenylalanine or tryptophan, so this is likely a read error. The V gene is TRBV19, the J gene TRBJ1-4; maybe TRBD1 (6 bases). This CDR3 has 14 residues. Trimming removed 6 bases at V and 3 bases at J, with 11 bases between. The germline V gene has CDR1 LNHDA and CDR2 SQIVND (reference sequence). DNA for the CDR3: TGTGCCAGTAGGTCAGGGGCGGCTAATGAAAAACTGTTTTCT. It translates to CASRSGAANEKLFS.

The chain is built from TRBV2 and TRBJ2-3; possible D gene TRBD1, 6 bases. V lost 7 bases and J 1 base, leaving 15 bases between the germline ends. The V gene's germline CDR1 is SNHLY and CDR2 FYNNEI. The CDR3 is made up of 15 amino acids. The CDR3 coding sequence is TGTGCCAGCACTCCAGGGGACCCAGGCACAGATACGCAGTATTTT. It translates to CASTPGDPGTDTQYF.

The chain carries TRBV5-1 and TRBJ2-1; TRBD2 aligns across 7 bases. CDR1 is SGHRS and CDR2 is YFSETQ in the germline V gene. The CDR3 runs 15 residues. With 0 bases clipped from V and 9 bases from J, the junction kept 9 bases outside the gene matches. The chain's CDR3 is CASSLAIGRAGEQFF. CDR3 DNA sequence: TGCGCCAGCAGCTTGGCTATAGGGAGGGCGGGTGAGCAGTTCTTC.

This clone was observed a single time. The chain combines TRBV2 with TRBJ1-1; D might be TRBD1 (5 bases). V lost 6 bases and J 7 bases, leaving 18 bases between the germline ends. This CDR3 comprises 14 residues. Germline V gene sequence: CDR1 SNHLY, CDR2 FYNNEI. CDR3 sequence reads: CASRGPGRIFEAFF. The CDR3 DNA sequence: TGTGCCAGCAGGGGGCCAGGGCGGATTTTTGAAGCTTTCTTT.

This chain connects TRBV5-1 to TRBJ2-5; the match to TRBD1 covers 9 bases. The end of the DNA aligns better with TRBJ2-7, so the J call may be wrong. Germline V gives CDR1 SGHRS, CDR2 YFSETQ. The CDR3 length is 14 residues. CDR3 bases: TGCGCCAGCAGCACGCGGGACAGGGTCCACGAGCAGTACTTC. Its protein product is CASSTRDRVHEQYF.

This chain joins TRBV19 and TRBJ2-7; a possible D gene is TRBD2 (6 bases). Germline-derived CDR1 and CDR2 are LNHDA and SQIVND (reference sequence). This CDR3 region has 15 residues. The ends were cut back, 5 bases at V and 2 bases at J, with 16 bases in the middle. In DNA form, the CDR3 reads TGTGCCAGTAGTCTACAGGCGGGACGAACCTACGAGCAGTACTTC. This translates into CASSLQAGRTYEQYF.

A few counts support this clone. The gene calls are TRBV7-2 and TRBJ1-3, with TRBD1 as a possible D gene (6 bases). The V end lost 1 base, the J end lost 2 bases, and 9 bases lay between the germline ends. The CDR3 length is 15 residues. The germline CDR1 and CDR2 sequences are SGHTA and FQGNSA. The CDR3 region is CASSLEGGAGNTIYF. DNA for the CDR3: TGTGCCAGCAGCTTAGAGGGGGGGGCTGGAAACACCATATATTTT. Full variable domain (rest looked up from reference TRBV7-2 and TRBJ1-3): GAGVSQSPSNKVTEKGKDVELRCDPISGHTALYWYRQSLGQGLEFLIYFQGNSAPDKSGLPSDRFSAERTGGSVSTLTIQRTQQEDSAVYLCASSLEGGAGNTIYFGEGSWLTVV.

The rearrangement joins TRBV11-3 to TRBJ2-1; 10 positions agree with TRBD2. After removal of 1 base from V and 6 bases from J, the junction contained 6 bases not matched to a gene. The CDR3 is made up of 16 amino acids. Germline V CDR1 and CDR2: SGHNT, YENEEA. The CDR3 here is CASSLASLAGANEQFF. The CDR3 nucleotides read TGTGCCAGCAGCTTAGCATCCCTAGCGGGGGCCAATGAGCAGTTCTTC. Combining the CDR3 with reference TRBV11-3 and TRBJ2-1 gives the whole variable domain EAGVVQSPRYKIIEKKQPVAFWCNPISGHNTLYWYLQNLGQGPELLIRYENEEAVDDSQLPKDRFSAERLKGVDSTLKIQPAELGDSAVYLCASSLASLAGANEQFFGPGTRLTVL.

The CDR3 loop is CASTWQGPTGELFF. Here the CDR3 DNA reads TGTGCCAGCACGTGGCAGGGGCCCACCGGGGAGCTGTTTTTT. The chain couples TRBV6-1 to TRBJ2-2; a weak D match, TRBD1 (6 bases). V dropped 7 bases and J dropped 4 bases, with 13 bases sitting between them. CDR3 length equals 14 residues. Germline V gene sequence: CDR1 MNHNS, CDR2 SASEGT.

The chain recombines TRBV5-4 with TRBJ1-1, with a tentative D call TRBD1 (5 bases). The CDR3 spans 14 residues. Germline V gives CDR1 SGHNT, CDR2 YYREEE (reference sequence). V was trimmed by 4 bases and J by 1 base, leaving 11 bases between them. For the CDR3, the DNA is TGTGCCAGCAGCCCGAAGACAGCGAACACTGAAGCTTTCTTT. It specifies CASSPKTANTEAFF. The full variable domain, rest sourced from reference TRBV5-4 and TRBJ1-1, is ETGVTQSPTHLIKTRGQQVTLRCSSQSGHNTVSWYQQALGQGPQFIFQYYREEENGRGNFPPRFSGLQFPNYSSELNVNALELDDSALYLCASSPKTANTEAFFGQGTRLTVV.

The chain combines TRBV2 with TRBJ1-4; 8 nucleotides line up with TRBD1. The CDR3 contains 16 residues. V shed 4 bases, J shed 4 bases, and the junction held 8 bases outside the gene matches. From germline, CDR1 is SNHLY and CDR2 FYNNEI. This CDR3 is CASSGGQGGFNEKLFF. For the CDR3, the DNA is TGTGCCAGCAGTGGTGGACAGGGCGGTTTTAATGAAAAACTGTTTTTT.

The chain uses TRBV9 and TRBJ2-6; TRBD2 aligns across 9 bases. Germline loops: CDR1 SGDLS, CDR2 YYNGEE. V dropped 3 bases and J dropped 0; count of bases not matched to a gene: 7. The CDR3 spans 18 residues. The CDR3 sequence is CASSALGLAPSGANVLTF. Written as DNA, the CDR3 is TGTGCCAGCAGCGCCTTGGGACTAGCTCCCTCTGGGGCCAACGTCCTGACTTTC.

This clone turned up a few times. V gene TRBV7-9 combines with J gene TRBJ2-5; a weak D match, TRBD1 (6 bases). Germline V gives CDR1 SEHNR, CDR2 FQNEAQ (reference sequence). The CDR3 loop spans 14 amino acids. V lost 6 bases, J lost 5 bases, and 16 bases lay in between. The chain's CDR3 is CASRSPRQGETQYF. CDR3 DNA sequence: TGTGCCAGCAGGTCCCCGAGGCAGGGGGAGACCCAGTACTTC.

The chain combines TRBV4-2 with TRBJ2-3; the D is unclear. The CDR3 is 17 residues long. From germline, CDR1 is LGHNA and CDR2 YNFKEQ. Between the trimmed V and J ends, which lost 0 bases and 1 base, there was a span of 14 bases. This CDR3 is CASSQDIRPEGTDTQYF. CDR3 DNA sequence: TGTGCCAGCAGCCAAGATATTCGCCCCGAGGGCACAGATACGCAGTATTTT.

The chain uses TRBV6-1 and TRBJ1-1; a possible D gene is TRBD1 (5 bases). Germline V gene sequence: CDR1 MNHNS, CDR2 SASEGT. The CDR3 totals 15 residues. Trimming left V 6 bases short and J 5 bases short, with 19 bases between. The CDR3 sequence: CASRWRSGGMTEAFF. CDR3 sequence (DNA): TGTGCCAGCAGGTGGCGTAGCGGGGGGATGACTGAAGCTTTCTTT.

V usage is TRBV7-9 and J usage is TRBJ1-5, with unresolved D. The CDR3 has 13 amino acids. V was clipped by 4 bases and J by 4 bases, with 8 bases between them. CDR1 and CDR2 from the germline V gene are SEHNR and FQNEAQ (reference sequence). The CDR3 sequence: CASSSTENQPQHF. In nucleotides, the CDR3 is TGTGCCAGCAGCTCAACAGAGAATCAGCCCCAGCATTTT.

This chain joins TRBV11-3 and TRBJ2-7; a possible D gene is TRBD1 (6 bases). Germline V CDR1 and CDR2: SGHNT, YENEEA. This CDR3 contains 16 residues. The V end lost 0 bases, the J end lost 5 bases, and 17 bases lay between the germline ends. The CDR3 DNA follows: TGTGCCAGCAGCTTAGATCTGGGACATACGAGGGACGAGCAGTACTTC. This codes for CASSLDLGHTRDEQYF.

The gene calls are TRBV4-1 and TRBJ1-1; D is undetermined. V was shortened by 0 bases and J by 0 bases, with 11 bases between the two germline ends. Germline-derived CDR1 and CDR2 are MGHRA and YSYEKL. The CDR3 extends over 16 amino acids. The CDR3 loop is CASSQDPGGMNTEAFF. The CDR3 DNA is TGCGCCAGCAGCCAAGATCCTGGAGGGATGAACACTGAAGCTTTCTTT.